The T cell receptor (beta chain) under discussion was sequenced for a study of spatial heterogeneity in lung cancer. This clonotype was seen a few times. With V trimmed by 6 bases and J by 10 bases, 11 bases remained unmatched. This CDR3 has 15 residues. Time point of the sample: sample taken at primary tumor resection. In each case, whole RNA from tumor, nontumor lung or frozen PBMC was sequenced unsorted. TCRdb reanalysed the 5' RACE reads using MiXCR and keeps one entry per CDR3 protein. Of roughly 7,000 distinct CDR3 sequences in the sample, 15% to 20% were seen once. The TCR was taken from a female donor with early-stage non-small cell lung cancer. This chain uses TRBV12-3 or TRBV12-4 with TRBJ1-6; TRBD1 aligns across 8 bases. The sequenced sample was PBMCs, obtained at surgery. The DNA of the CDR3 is TGTGCCAGCAGCCCCTTGGACAGGGATGGCTCACCCCTCCACTTT. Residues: CASSPLDRDGSPLHF.